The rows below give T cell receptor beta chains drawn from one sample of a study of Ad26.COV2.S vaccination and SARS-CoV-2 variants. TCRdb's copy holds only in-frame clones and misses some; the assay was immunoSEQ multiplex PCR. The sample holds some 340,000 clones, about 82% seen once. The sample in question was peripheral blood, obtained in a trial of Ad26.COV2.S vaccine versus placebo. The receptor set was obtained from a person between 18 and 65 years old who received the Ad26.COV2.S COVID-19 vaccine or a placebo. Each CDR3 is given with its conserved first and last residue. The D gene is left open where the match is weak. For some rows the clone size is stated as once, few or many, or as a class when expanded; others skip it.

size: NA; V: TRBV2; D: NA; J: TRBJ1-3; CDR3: CASRGGAAGNTIYF; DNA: TGTGCCAGCAGGGGAGGGGCCGCTGGAAACACCATATATTTT
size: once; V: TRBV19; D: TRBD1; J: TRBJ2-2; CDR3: CASSSDRGVGELFF; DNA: TGTGCCAGTAGTTCAGACAGGGGGGTCGGGGAGCTGTTTTTT
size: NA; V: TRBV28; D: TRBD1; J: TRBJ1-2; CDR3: CASSSPPLTGGNYGYTF; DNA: TGTGCCAGCAGCTCGCCCCCCCTCACAGGGGGTAACTATGGCTACACCTTC
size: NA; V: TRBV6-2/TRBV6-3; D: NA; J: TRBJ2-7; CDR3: CASSYSTGFYEQYF; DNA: TGTGCCAGCAGTTACTCGACGGGGTTCTACGAGCAGTACTTC
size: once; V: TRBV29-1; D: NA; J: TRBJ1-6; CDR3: CSVEEHGGSPLHF; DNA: TGCAGCGTTGAGGAACACGGAGGTTCACCCCTCCACTTT
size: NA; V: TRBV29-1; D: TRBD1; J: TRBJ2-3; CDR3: CSVLDRGYGTDTQYF; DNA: TGCAGCGTTCTTGACAGGGGTTACGGCACAGATACGCAGTATTTT
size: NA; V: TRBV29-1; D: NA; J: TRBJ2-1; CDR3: CSVVLGARGNEQFF; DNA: TGCAGCGTTGTTTTGGGGGCAAGGGGGAATGAGCAGTTCTTC
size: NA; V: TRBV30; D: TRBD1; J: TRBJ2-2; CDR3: CAYSGTGTGELFF; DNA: TGTGCCTACTCCGGGACAGGGACCGGGGAGCTGTTTTTT
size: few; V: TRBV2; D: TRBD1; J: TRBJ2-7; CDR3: CAIKTGKAYEQYF; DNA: TGTGCCATCAAGACAGGGAAGGCCTACGAGCAGTACTTC
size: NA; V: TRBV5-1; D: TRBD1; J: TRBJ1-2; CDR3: CASRGTANYGYTF; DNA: TGCGCCAGCCGAGGGACAGCTAACTATGGCTACACCTTC
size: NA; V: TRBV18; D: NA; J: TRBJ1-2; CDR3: CASSPRGYNYGYTF; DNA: TGTGCCAGCTCACCACGGGGATACAACTATGGCTACACCTTC
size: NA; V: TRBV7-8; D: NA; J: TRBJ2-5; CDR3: CASSTYQETQYF; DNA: TGTGCCAGCAGCACCTACCAAGAGACCCAGTACTTC
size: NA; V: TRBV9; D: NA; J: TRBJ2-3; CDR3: CASSVAEGGTDTQYF; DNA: TGTGCCAGCAGCGTAGCCGAGGGGGGAACAGATACGCAGTATTTT
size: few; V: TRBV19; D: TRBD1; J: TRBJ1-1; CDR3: CASSANRGEAFF; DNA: TGTGCCAGTAGTGCCAACAGGGGTGAAGCTTTCTTT
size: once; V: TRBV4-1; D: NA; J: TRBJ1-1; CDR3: CASSQDLQGWILTEAFF; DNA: TGCGCCAGCAGCCAAGATCTGCAGGGATGGATTCTCACTGAAGCTTTCTTT
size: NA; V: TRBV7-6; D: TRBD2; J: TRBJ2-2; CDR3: CASSLTASRTRTETGELFF; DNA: TGTGCCAGCAGCTTAACGGCCTCGAGGACTAGAACCGAAACCGGGGAGCTGTTTTTT
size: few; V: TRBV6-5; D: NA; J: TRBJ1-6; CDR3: CASTNGGVINSPLHF; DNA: TGTGCCAGCACGAATGGGGGGGTAATTAATTCACCCCTCCACTTT